This T cell receptor beta chain originates from a study of cytomegalovirus exposure and HLA in healthy donors. Findings and caveats of the study: Cytomegalovirus association was listed for 164 TCR beta chains.

As for this clone: As yet, its antigen is unknown.

The CDR3 contains 15 residues. The germline CDR1 and CDR2 sequences are MDHEN and SYDVKM. Unmatched junction bases numbered 10, after V lost 4 bases and J lost 5 bases. Use of 60 Vbeta and 13 Jbeta primers characterized the PCR. Here immunoSEQ multiplex PCR was the method, and the copy in TCRdb shows in-frame clones only, minus some. The sample contains 150,000 to 200,000 clones, approximately 80% of which appear only once. This rearrangement joins TRBV28 to TRBJ2-5, with 7 bases that match TRBD1. The sequencing sample was made of PBMCs. The TCR originated in a man aged 25-40 years in good health and CMV-seropositive. The CDR3 spells CASSSLLTGMETQYF. The CDR3, as DNA: TGTGCCAGCAGTTCCCTATTGACAGGGATGGAGACCCAGTACTTC.